This T cell receptor (beta chain) was observed in a study of T-cell reconstitution after alpha-beta-depleted transplantation in children. This clonotype has a handful of counts. Preparing the TCRbeta library involved the use of unique molecular identifiers. MiXCR, applied by TCRdb to the PCR reads, yields one record per CDR3 protein. The table records some 600,000 distinct CDR3 sequences, over 15% of them present only once. Looked up from germline, CDR1 is SGHAT and CDR2 is FQNNGV. This CDR3 is built from 15 residues. V was trimmed by 4 bases and J by 3 bases, leaving 14 bases between them. This receptor was identified in a human donor who donated a stem cell graft to a child with acute myeloid leukemia. The specimen comprised PBMCs from the stem cell graft donor, sampled from the stem cell graft. This chain uses TRBV11-2 with TRBJ2-3; D may match TRBD1 or TRBD2 (5 bases each). Here the CDR3 DNA reads TGTGCCAGCAGCTCACGGGGCTATTGGACAGATACGCAGTATTTT. It is translated as CASSSRGYWTDTQYF.